This paragraph covers one TCR beta chain sequence. Its specificity is unknown. Trimming pared 0 bases from V and 8 bases from J, leaving 26 bases between. CDR1 is SGDLS, CDR2 YYNGEE, per germline. The CDR3 consists of 18 residues. These data are taken from a study of T cell responses to AZD1222 COVID-19 vaccine. Study at large: Second-dose timings of about 4 or about 12 weeks were pooled. Points from the study as a whole: Spike-specific TCR breadth and depth grew following two AZD1222 doses. None of the repertoires were sampled until the peak T cell response had passed. The CD4 TCRs associated with vaccination extended across spike and predominated at 160-218 and 743-854.

Sequenced by immunoSEQ multiplex PCR; TCRdb stores in-frame clones only, minus some. In the table there are about 130,000 clones, roughly 90% of which are singletons. The rearrangement uses TRBV9 and TRBJ1-2, with D possibly matching TRBD1 (5 bases). This specimen was peripheral blood, taken on day 0 of AZD1222 vaccination. This receptor was obtained from an adult in good health. The chain's CDR3 is CASSVGEGLTGSLGGYTF. CDR3 DNA sequence: TGTGCCAGCAGCGTAGGTGAGGGGCTAACAGGCTCCTTGGGAGGCTACACCTTC.